This T cell receptor beta chain emerged from a study of T cells in Graves' hyperthyroidism and ophthalmopathy. This clonotype was seen many times. Patients were excluded for uncontrolled infection, other autoimmune disease, pregnancy or lactation. The length of the CDR3 is 14 residues. Losses at the gene ends were 5 bases for V and 1 base for J; bases not matched to a gene: 3. Looked up from germline, CDR1 is SGHTA and CDR2 is FQGNSA. Using RNA transcripts as the source, TCR beta CDR3 regions were amplified. During a first-round RT-PCR of the TCR CDR3, the HTBI primer set was used. TCRdb ran MiXCR on the multiplex PCR reads and lists one entry per CDR3 protein. The sample lists 450,000 to 650,000 distinct CDR3 sequences, 15% to 20% occurring once.

The source material was blood. The chain links TRBV7-2 to TRBJ2-5; TRBD1 matches at 8 bases. The receptor was isolated from a woman aged 18-29 years with Graves' ophthalmopathy. The CDR3 region has the DNA TGTGCCAGCAGCAACGGACAGGGCCAAGAGACCCAGTACTTC. This sequence encodes CASSNGQGQETQYF. The full variable domain, completed using reference TRBV7-2 and TRBJ2-5, is GAGVSQSPSNKVTEKGKDVELRCDPISGHTALYWYRQSLGQGLEFLIYFQGNSAPDKSGLPSDRFSAERTGGSVSTLTIQRTQQEDSAVYLCASSNGQGQETQYFGPGTRLLVL.